The rows below give T cell receptor beta chains drawn from one sample of a study of T cells in Graves' hyperthyroidism and ophthalmopathy. TCRdb reprocessed the multiplex PCR reads with MiXCR, giving one entry per CDR3 protein. The sample contains fewer than 250,000 distinct CDR3 sequences, about 24% of which appear only once. Material for sequencing was blood. These receptors came from a woman aged 40-49 years with Graves' ophthalmopathy. Each CDR3 is given with its conserved first and last residue. A D gene is named only where the DNA matches it firmly. The size entry is marked missing in some rows and otherwise reads once, few, many or a size class.

V: TRBV28; D: NA; J: TRBJ2-4; size: many; DNA: TGTGCCAGCAGTCCAGGGGATGGCAGTCGGTACATTCAGTACTTC; CDR3: CASSPGDGSRYIQYF
V: TRBV7-8; D: TRBD1; J: TRBJ2-7; size: many; DNA: TGTGCCAGCAGCTCGGCAACCGGGACAGTCTTT; CDR3: CASSSATGTVF
V: TRBV28; D: NA; J: TRBJ2-7; size: NA; DNA: TGTGCCAGCGCAGGGGGGACCTCCTACGAGCAGTACTTC; CDR3: CASAGGTSYEQYF
V: TRBV4-2; D: TRBD2; J: TRBJ2-7; size: many; DNA: TGTGCCAGCAGCCAGGTGGGTCTAGCGGGCGCCGAGCAGTACTTC; CDR3: CASSQVGLAGAEQYF
V: TRBV30; D: TRBD2; J: TRBJ2-2; size: many; DNA: TGTGCCTGGATCCCTAGCGGGAGGGTCACCGGGGAGCTGTTTTTT; CDR3: CAWIPSGRVTGELFF
V: TRBV25-1; D: TRBD2; J: TRBJ2-2; size: many; DNA: TGTGCCAGCAGTGAACCGGGAGGGATGAGGGGGGAGCTGTTTTTT; CDR3: CASSEPGGMRGELFF
V: TRBV15; D: NA; J: TRBJ1-1; size: many; DNA: TGTGCCACCAGCAGAGATCGATTGATGACTGAAGCTTTCTTT; CDR3: CATSRDRLMTEAFF
V: TRBV7-2; D: TRBD2; J: TRBJ2-7; size: NA; DNA: TGTGCCAGCAGCTCTACTAGCGGGGGTTCCTACGAGCAGTACTTC; CDR3: CASSSTSGGSYEQYF
V: TRBV27; D: NA; J: TRBJ2-5; size: many; DNA: TGTGCCAGCAGTTTTGGGGCCCCTTCTCAGACCCAGTACTTC; CDR3: CASSFGAPSQTQYF
V: TRBV6-1; D: NA; J: TRBJ2-7; size: NA; DNA: TGTGCCAGCAATGAGCGGTTCACCTACGAGCAGTACTTC; CDR3: CASNERFTYEQYF
V: TRBV24-1; D: TRBD1; J: TRBJ2-5; size: once; DNA: TGTGCCACCAGTGATTCCCAAACCACCCGGACAGGGGAAGGAGAGACCCAGTACTTC; CDR3: CATSDSQTTRTGEGETQYF
V: TRBV20-1; D: TRBD1; J: TRBJ2-7; size: many; DNA: TGCAGTGCTACCAAGCAGCCCGGGACAGGGGGTAGGGGCCCCTACGAGCAGTACTTC; CDR3: CSATKQPGTGGRGPYEQYF
V: TRBV12-3/TRBV12-4; D: NA; J: TRBJ1-1; size: NA; DNA: TGTGCCAGCAGACGGATGCGGACTGAAGCTTTCTTT; CDR3: CASRRMRTEAFF
V: TRBV28; D: TRBD1; J: TRBJ2-2; size: many; DNA: TGTGCCAGCAGTTCCCCCTCTAGTCTCGACAGGGGCGATGGCGGGGAGCTGTTTTTT; CDR3: CASSSPSSLDRGDGGELFF
V: TRBV6-1; D: NA; J: TRBJ1-1; size: few; DNA: TGTGCCAGCAAGAGGGGTACGGTGACTGAAGCTTTCTTT; CDR3: CASKRGTVTEAFF
V: TRBV12-3/TRBV12-4; D: TRBD2; J: TRBJ2-7; size: many; DNA: TGTGCCAGCAGTCCAGAGACTAGCGGGAGCTCCTACGAGCAGTACTTC; CDR3: CASSPETSGSSYEQYF
V: TRBV11-2; D: NA; J: TRBJ2-7; size: many; DNA: TGTGCCAGCAGCTCCCCACGAGGTATGGCCTACGAGCAGTACTTC; CDR3: CASSSPRGMAYEQYF